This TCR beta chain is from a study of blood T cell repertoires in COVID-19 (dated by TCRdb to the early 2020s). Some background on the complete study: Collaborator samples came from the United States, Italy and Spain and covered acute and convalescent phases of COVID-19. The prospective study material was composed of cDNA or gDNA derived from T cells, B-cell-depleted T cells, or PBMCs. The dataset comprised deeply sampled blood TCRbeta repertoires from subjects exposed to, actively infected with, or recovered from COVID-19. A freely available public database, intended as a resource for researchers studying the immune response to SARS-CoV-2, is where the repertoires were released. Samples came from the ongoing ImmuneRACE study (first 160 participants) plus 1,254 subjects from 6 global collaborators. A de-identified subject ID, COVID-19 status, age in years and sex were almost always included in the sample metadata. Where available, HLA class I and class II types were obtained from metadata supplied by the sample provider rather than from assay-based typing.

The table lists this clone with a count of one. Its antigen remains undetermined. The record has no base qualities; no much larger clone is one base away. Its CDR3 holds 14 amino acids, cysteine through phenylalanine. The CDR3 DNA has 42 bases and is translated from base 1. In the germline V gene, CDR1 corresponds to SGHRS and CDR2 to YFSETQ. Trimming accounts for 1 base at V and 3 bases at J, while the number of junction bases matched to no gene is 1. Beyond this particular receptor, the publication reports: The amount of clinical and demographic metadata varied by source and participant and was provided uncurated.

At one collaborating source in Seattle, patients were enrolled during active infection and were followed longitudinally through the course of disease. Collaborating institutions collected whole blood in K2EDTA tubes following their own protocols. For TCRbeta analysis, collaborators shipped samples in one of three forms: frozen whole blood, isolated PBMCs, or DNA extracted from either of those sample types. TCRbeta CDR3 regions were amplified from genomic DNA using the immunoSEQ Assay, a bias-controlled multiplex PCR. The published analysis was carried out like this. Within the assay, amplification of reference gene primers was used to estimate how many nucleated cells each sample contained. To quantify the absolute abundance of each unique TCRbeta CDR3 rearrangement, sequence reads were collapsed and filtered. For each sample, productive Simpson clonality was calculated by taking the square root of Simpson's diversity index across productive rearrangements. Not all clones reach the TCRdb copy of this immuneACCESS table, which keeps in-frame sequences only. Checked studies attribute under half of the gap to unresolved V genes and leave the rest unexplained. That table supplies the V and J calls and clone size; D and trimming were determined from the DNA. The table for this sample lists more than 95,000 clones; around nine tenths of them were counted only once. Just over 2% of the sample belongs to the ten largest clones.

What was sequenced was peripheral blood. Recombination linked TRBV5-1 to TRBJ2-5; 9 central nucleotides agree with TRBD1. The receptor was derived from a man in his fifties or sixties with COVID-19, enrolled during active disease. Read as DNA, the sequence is TGCGCCAGCAGCTTGAGACAGGGGGAAGAGACCCAGTACTTC. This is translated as CASSLRQGEETQYF.